The clone carrying this TCR beta chain has only one observation. The target antigen is unknown. V lost 6 bases, J lost 0 bases, and 12 bases lay in between. Germline V gene data show CDR1 as SGHRS and CDR2 as YFSETQ. The CDR3 has 14 amino acids. Assay execution took place at the deep level. The assay was immunoSEQ multiplex PCR, and TCRdb's table has in-frame clones only and misses some. The sample yields some 2,400,000 clones, 90% to 96% seen once. The data were obtained in a study of shared clonotypes between healthy human individuals. Overall study: Donors, aged 18 to 49, were a couple of women and a few men.

Study outcomes and limitations: Among the subsets, naive ones generally showed larger estimated richness than memory ones.

Sequencing input: naive CD4+ T cells sorted from blood. Regarding subset: CD45RA+ positively selected. The receptor comes from a man between 18 and 35 years old in good health. V gene TRBV5-1 combines with J gene TRBJ1-1, with D hard to call. The CDR3 spells CASTNLGLNTEAFF. For the CDR3, the DNA is TGCGCCAGCACTAATTTGGGGTTGAACACTGAAGCTTTCTTT. The full variable domain, with the rest looked up from reference TRBV5-1 and TRBJ1-1, is KAGVTQTPRYLIKTRGQQVTLSCSPISGHRSVSWYQQTPGQGLQFLFEYFSETQRNKGNFPGRFSGRQFSNSRSEMNVSTLELGDSALYLCASTNLGLNTEAFFGQGTRLTVV.